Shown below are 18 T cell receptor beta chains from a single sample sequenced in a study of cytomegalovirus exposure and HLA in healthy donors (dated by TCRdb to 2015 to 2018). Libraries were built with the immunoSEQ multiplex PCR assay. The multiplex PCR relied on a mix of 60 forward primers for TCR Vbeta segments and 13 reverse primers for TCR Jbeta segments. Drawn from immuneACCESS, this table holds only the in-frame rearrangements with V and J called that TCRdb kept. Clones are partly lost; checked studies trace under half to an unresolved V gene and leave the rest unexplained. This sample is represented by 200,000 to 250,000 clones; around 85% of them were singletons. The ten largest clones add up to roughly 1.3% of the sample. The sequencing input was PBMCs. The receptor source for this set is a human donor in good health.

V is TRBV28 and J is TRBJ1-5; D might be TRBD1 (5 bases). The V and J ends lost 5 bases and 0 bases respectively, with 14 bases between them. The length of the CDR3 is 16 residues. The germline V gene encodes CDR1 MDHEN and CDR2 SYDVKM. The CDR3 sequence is CASSTPTVYSNQPQHF. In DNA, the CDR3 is TGTGCCAGCAGTACACCGACAGTATATAGCAATCAGCCCCAGCATTTT.

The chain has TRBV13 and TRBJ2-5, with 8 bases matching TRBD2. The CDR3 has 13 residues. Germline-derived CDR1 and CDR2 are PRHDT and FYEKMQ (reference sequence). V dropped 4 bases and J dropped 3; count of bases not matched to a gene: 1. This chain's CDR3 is CASSSGGEETQYF. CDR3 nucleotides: TGTGCCAGCAGCTCCGGGGGGGAAGAGACCCAGTACTTC. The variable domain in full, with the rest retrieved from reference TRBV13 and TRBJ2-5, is AAGVIQSPRHLIKEKRETATLKCYPIPRHDTVYWYQQGPGQDPQFLISFYEKMQSDKGSIPDRFSAQQFSDYHSELNMSSLELGDSALYFCASSSGGEETQYFGPGTRLLVL.

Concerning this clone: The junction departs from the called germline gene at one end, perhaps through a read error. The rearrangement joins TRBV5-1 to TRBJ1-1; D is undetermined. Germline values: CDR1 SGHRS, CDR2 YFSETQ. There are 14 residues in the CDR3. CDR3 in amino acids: CASSLVEAHTGAFF. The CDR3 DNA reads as TGCGCCAGCAGCTTGGTGGAGGCGCACACTGGAGCTTTCTTT.

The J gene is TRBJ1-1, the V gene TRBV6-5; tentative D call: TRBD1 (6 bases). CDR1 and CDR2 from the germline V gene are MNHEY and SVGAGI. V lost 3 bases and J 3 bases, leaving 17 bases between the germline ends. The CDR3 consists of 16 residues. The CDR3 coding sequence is TGTGCCAGCAGTTATTTTGGGGGCGCGGCGTACACTGAAGCTTTCTTT. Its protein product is CASSYFGGAAYTEAFF.

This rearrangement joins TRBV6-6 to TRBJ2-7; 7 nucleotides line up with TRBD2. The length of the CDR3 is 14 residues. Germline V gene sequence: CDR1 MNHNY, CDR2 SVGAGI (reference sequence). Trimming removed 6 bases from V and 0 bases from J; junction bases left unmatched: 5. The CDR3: CASRDGGVSYEQYF. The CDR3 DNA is TGTGCCAGCAGGGATGGGGGGGTCTCCTACGAGCAGTACTTC.

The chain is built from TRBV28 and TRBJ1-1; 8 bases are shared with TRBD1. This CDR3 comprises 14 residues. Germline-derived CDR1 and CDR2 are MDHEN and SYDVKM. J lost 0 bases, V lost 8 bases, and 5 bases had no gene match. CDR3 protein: CASGTGGLNTEAFF. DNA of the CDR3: TGTGCCAGCGGCACAGGGGGACTGAACACTGAAGCTTTCTTT.

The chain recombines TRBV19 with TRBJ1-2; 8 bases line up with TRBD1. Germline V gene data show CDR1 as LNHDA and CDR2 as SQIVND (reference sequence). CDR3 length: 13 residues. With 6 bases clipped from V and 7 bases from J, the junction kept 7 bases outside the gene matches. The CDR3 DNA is TGTGCCAGTAGCCTTGACAGGGGAGGTGGCTACACCTTC. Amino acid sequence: CASSLDRGGGYTF.

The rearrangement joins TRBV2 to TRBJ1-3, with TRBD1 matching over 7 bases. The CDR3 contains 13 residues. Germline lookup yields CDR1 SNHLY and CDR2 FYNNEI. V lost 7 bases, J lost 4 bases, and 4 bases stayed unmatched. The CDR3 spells CASTSGGGNTIYF. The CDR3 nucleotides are TGTGCCAGCACGTCAGGGGGAGGAAACACCATATATTTT.

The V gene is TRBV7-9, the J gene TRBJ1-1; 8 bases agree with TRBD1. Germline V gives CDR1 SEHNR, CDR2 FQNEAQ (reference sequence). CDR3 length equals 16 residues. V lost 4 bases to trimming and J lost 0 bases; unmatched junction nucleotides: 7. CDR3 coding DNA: TGTGCCAGCAGCTCTAGCGGACAGGGCTTGAACACTGAAGCTTTCTTT. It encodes CASSSSGQGLNTEAFF.

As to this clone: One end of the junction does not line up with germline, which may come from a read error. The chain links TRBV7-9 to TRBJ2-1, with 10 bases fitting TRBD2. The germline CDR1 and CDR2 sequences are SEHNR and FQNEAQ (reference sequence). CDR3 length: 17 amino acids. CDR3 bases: TGTTCCAGCAGTTCCCGGACTAGCGGAGGCCCGGGGTATGAGCAGTTCTTC. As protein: CSSSSRTSGGPGYEQFF.

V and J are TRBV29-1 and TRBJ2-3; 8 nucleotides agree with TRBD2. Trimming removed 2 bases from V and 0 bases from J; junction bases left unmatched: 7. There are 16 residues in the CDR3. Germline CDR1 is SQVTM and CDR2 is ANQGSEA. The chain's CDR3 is CSVELRTSHSTDTQYF. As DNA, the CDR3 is TGCAGCGTTGAATTGCGGACTAGCCATAGCACAGATACGCAGTATTTT.

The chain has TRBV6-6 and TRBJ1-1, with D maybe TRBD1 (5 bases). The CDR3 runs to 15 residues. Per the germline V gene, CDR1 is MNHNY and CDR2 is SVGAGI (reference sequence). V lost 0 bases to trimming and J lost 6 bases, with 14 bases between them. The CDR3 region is CASSYSLRGSAEAFF. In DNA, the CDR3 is TGTGCCAGCAGTTACTCATTGCGGGGCAGTGCTGAAGCTTTCTTT.

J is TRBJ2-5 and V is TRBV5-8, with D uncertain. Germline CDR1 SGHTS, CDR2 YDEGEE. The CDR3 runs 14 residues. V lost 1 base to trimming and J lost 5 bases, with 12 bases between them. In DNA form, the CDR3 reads TGTGCCAGCAGCTTGCCCAGGTACCGGGAGACCCAGTACTTC. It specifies CASSLPRYRETQYF.

CDR3 bases: TGTGCCAGCAGTTACCAGGGGACTGGGGCCAACGTCCTGACTTTC. This encodes CASSYQGTGANVLTF. The chain joins TRBV6-5 to TRBJ2-6, with D perhaps matching TRBD1 (6 bases). V was shortened by 2 bases and J by 2 bases, with 7 bases between the two germline ends. CDR3 size: 15 residues. Germline CDR1 MNHEY, CDR2 SVGAGI.

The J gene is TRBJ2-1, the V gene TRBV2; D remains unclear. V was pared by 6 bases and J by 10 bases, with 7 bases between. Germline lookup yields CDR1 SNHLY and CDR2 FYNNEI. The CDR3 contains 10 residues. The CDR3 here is CASSNGEQFF. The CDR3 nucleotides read TGTGCCAGCAGCAATGGCGAGCAGTTCTTC.

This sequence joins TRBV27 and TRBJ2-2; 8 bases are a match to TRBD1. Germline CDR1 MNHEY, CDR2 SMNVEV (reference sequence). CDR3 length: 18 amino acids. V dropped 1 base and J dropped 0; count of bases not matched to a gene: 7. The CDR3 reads CASSLYIYRGANTGELFF. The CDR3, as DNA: TGTGCCAGCAGTTTATACATTTACAGGGGGGCGAACACCGGGGAGCTGTTTTTT.

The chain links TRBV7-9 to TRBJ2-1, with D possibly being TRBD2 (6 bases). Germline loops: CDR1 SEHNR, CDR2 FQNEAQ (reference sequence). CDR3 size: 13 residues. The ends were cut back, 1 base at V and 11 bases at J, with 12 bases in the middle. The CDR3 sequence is CASSLVSSGKQFF. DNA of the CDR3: TGTGCCAGCAGCTTAGTTAGTAGCGGCAAGCAGTTCTTC.

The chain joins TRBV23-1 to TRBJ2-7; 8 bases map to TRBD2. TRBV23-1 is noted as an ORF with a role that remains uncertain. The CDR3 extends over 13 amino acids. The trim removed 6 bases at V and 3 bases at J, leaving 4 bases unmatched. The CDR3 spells CASREREHYEQYF. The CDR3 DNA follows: TGCGCCAGCAGGGAGCGGGAGCACTACGAGCAGTACTTC.